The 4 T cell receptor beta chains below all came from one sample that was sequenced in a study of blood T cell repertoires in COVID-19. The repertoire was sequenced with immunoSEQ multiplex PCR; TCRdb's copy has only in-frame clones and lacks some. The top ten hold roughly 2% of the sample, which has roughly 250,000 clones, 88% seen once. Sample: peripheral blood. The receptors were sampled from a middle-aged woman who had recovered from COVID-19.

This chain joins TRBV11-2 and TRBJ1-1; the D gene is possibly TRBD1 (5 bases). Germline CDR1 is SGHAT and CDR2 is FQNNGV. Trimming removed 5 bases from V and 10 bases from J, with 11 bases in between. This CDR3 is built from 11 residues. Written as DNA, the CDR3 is TGTGCCAGCAGCCCAGGGTATAGAGCTTTCTTT. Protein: CASSPGYRAFF.

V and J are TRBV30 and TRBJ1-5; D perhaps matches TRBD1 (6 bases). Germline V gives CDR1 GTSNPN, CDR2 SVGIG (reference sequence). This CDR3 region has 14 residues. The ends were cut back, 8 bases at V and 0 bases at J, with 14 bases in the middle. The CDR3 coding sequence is TGTGCCGGGGGGGCGGGAAATAGCAATCAGCCCCAGCATTTT. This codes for CAGGAGNSNQPQHF.

In DNA, the CDR3 is TGTGCCTGGAGTGTCTCAGGGACTCTGGCCAAAAACATTCAGTACTTC. Translation: CAWSVSGTLAKNIQYF. This chain joins TRBV30 and TRBJ2-4; a weak D match, TRBD2 (6 bases). The ends were cut back, 0 bases at V and 1 base at J, with 13 bases in the middle. Germline assignment: CDR1 GTSNPN and CDR2 SVGIG (reference sequence). This CDR3 has 16 amino acids.

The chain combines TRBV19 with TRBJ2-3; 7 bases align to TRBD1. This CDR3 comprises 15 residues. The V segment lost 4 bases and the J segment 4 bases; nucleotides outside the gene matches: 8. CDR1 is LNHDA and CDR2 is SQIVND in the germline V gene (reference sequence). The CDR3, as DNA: TGTGCCAGTAGTACCACCGGGACAGCTTCAGATACGCAGTATTTT. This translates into CASSTTGTASDTQYF.